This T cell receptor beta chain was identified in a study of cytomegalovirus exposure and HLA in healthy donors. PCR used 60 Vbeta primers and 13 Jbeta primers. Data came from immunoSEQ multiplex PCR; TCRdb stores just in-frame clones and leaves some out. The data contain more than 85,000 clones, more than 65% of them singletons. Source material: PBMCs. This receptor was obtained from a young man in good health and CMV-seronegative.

CDR3 DNA: TGCGCCAGCAGCTTGGGGGCAGGGGTCCTCTATGGCTACACCTTC. Amino acid sequence: CASSLGAGVLYGYTF. The chain employs TRBV5-1 and TRBJ1-2; possibly TRBD1 for D (6 bases). V was trimmed by 0 bases and J by 4 bases, leaving 13 bases between them. Germline loops: CDR1 SGHRS, CDR2 YFSETQ. The CDR3 consists of 15 residues. The full variable domain, in which reference TRBV5-1 and TRBJ1-2 provide the parts outside the CDR3, is KAGVTQTPRYLIKTRGQQVTLSCSPISGHRSVSWYQQTPGQGLQFLFEYFSETQRNKGNFPGRFSGRQFSNSRSEMNVSTLELGDSALYLCASSLGAGVLYGYTFGSGTRLTVV.